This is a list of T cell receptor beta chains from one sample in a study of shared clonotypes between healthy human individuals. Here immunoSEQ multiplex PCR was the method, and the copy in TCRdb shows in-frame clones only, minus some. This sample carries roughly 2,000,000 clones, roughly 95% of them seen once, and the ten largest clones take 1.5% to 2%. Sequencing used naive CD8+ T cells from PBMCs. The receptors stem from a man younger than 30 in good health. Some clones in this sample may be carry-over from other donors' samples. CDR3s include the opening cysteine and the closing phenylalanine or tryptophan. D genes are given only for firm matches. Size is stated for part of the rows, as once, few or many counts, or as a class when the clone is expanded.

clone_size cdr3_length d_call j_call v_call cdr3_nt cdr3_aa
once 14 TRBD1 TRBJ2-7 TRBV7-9 TGTGCCAGCAGCTTAGTAGGGACAGACTACGAGCAGTACTTC CASSLVGTDYEQYF
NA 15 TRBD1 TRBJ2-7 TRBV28 TGTGCCAGCAGTTTATCGGGACAGCACTACTACGAGCAGTACTTC CASSLSGQHYYEQYF
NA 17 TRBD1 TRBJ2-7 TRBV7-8 TGTGCCAGCAGCTTAGATGTGCCGGGGGGACAGGGAAGCGAGCAGTACTTC CASSLDVPGGQGSEQYF
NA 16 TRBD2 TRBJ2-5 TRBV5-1 TGCGCCAGCAGATCCTACGGGACTAGCGGGAAAGAGACCCAGTACTTC CASRSYGTSGKETQYF
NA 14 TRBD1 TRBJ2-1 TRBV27 TGTGCCAGCAGTTTAGTGCAGGGGGCCAATGAGCAGTTCTTC CASSLVQGANEQFF
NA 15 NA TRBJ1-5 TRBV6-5 TGTGCCAGCAGTTACTCGCCGGATAGCAATCAGCCCCAGCATTTT CASSYSPDSNQPQHF
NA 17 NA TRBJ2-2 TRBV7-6 TGTGCCAGCAGCTTAAGTTTCCGGACAGCGAACACCGGGGAGCTGTTTTTT CASSLSFRTANTGELFF
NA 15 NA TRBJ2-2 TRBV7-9 TGTGCCAGCAGCTTAGCAGGGGCCCACACCGGGGAGCTGTTTTTT CASSLAGAHTGELFF
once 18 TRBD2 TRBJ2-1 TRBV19 TGTGCCAGTAGTATATCACTAGCGGGAGGGCTGTCCTACAATGAGCAGTTCTTC CASSISLAGGLSYNEQFF
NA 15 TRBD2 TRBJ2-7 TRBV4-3 TGCGCCAGCAGCCCCTCTAGCGGCGTCGCCCACGAGCAGTACTTC CASSPSSGVAHEQYF
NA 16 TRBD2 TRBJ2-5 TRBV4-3 TGCGCCAGCAGCCAAGATTCCCTAGCGGGAGTAGAGACCCAGTACTTC CASSQDSLAGVETQYF
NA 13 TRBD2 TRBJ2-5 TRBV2 TGTGCCAGCAGGTATAATCGGGGGGTTGAGCAGTACTTC CASRYNRGVEQYF
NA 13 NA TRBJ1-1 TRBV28 TGTGCCAGTGATGGCCGGGGGAACACTGAAGCTTTCTTT CASDGRGNTEAFF
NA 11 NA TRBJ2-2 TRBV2 TGTGCCAGCACCCTGTACGGGGAGCTGTTTTTT CASTLYGELFF
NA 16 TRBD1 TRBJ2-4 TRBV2 TGTGCCAGCAGTGAACTCCAGGGGGAAGCCAAAAACATTCAGTACTTC CASSELQGEAKNIQYF
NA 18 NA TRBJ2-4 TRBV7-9 TGTGCCAGCAGCCAAGGGGAGCGATGGGGGATAGCCAAAAACATTCAGTACTTC CASSQGERWGIAKNIQYF
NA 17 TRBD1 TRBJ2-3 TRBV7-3 TGTGCCAGCAGCCTCATAAAATGGGACAGAAACACAGATACGCAGTATTTT CASSLIKWDRNTDTQYF
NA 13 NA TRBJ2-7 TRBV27 TGTGCCAGCAGCTCCGGGTTAACCTACGAGCAGTACTTC CASSSGLTYEQYF
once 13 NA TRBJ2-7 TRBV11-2 TGTGCCAGCAGCCCCTCGGGGTGGCACGAGCAGTACTTC CASSPSGWHEQYF
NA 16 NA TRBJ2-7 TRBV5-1 TGCGCCAGCAGCTTGGGCGGACCTCCAATGTACTACGAGCAGTACTTC CASSLGGPPMYYEQYF
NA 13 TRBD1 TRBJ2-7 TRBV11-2 TGTGCCAGCAGCTCGGCAGGGGGCTATGAGCAGTACTTC CASSSAGGYEQYF
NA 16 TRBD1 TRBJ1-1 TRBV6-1 TGTGCCAGCAGTGCTTATTCCGGGACAGCGAACACTGAAGCTTTCTTT CASSAYSGTANTEAFF
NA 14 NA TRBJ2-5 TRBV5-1 TGCGCCAGCAGCAACTTAAGAGGGAAAGAGACCCAGTACTTC CASSNLRGKETQYF
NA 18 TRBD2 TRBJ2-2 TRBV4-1 TGCGCCAGCAGCCAAACCGAGGCGCTAGCGGGGAGGGCCGGGGAGCTGTTTTTT CASSQTEALAGRAGELFF
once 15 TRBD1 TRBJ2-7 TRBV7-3 TGTGCCAGCAGCCCTGGGGGACAGGGGGCCTACGAGCAGTACTTC CASSPGGQGAYEQYF